Sequencing of this TCR beta chain was carried out in a study of CD8 T cells in Susac syndrome. CDR3 length: 13 residues. Germline-derived CDR1 and CDR2 are LGHNT and FRNRAP. The multiple sclerosis control cohort comprised treatment-naive individuals presenting with stable or active relapsing-remitting disease. TEMRA cells were enriched by FACS, and CD4+ and CD8+ T cells were negatively isolated. Study-wide points: A relatively small number of individuals underwent TCR sequencing and HLA analysis.

Comments on this clonotype: What it binds is not known.

RNA, at about 0.45 to 1 ug, was reverse transcribed with random hexamers. A multiplex approach, immunoSEQ multiplex PCR, amplified TCR beta CDR3 across 54 Vbeta and 13 Jbeta. TCRdb reanalysed the immunoSEQ multiplex PCR reads using MiXCR and keeps one entry per CDR3 protein. The top ten hold about 0.1% of the sample, which has roughly 400,000 distinct CDR3 sequences, around 85% seen once. The sequenced sample consisted of CD8+ T cells from PBMCs. This clonotype was sampled from a human donor with multiple sclerosis. The V and J genes are TRBV12-5 and TRBJ1-1; unclear D gene. The CDR3 DNA reads TGTGCCTCATTGCTGGGTTATGGCACTGAAGCTTTCTTT. It translates to CASLLGYGTEAFF.